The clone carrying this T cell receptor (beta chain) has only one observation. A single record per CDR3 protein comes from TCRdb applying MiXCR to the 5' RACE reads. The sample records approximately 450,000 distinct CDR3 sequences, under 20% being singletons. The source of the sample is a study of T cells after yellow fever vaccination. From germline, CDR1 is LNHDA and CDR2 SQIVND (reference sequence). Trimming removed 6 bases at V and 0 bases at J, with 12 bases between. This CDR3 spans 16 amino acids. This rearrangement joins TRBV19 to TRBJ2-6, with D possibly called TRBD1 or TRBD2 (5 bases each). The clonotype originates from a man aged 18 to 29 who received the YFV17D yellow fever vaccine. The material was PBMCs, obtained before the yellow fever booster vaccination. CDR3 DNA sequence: TGTGCCAGTAGGAGGGGACGGGACTCTGGGGCCAACGTCCTGACTTTC. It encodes CASRRGRDSGANVLTF. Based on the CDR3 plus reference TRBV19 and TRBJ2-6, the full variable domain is DGGITQSPKYLFRKEGQNVTLSCEQNLNHDAMYWYRQDPGQGLRLIYYSQIVNDFQKGDIAEGYSVSREKKESFPLTVTSAQKNPTAFYLCASRRGRDSGANVLTFGAGSRLTVL.